This T cell receptor beta chain emerged from a study of blood T cell repertoires in COVID-19. Source study methods: Researchers report that nucleated cell counts were estimated from reference gene primer amplification. Sequenced by immunoSEQ multiplex PCR; TCRdb stores in-frame clones only, minus some. V, J and clone size reflect that table, while D and trimming were determined from the DNA. The sample lists around 93,000 clones, approximately 87% occurring once. Between the trimmed V and J ends, which lost 1 base and 0 bases, there was a span of 21 bases. The CDR3 is 19 residues long. Material for sequencing was peripheral blood. The chain joins TRBV23-1 to TRBJ1-2, with D possibly TRBD1 on 5 matching bases. TRBV23-1 has ORF status, its function being uncertain. The receptor's source is a human donor in a cohort sampled during active COVID-19. This CDR3 reads CASSQWSATTPRANYGYTF. The DNA of the CDR3 is TGCGCCAGCAGTCAATGGTCGGCCACTACCCCCAGGGCTAACTATGGCTACACCTTC.